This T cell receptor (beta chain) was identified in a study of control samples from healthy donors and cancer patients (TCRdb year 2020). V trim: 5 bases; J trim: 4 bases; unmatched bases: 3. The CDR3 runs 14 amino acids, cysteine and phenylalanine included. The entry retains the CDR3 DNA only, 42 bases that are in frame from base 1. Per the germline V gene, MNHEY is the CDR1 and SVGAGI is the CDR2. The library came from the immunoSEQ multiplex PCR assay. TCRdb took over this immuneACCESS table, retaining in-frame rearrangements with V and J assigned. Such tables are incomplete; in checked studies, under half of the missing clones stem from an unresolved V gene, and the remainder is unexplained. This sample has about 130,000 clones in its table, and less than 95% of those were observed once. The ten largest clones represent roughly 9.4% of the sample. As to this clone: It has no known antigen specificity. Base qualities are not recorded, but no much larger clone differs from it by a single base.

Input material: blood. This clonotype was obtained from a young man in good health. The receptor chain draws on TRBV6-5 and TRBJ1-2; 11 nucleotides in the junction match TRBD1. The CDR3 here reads CASSRTGGGYGYTF. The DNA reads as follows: TGTGCCAGCAGTAGGACAGGGGGCGGCTATGGCTACACCTTC.